This TCR beta chain originates from a study of neurological immune-mediated disorders (dated by TCRdb to between 2019 and 2020). Looking at the study overall: Using UMI-based sequencing, the study compared peripheral blood TCR-beta repertoires from patients with HTLV-I-associated myelopathy (HAM/TSP), patients with multiple sclerosis, and healthy controls. Alongside PBMC samples, the set of 106 TCR-beta libraries contained longitudinal samples, technical triplicates, and paired CD4+ and CD8+ T-cell subsets that had been sorted. The cohort was made up of approximately 69 subjects, consisting of roughly 14 HAM/TSP patients, some 34 multiple sclerosis patients and 20 healthy controls.

This clonotype appeared many times. Its antigen is still unknown. No much larger clone is present one base from it, and per-base qualities are unavailable. The healthy controls were volunteers from blood banks in Maryland, USA. For the unsorted PBMC libraries, 2 million PBMCs were stored in RNAlater at -80 degrees C until RNA extraction and were used to generate the libraries. Peripheral blood was subjected to Ficoll-Hypaque density gradient centrifugation to isolate PBMCs, which were then cryopreserved in liquid nitrogen. Including cysteine and phenylalanine, the CDR3 has 14 amino acids. Here the CDR3 DNA is all that survives: 42 bases in frame from base 1. At the junction V is shortened by 4 bases and J by 2 bases, with 15 bases in between. For CDR1 and CDR2, the germline V gene (reference sequence) lists DFQATT and SNEGSKA. Summary of the overall study and its limitations: TCR clonal expansion was highest in HAM/TSP patients and lowest in MS patients, with MS patients falling below even healthy controls. No identical CDR3 amino acid sequences were found to be shared among expanded clones across subjects, suggesting that TCR-beta repertoires were private in all groups.

To synthesize cDNA, template-switch 5'RACE was performed with a primer carrying a 10-nucleotide random unique molecular identifier so that each TCR transcript was tagged. Each sequencing run produced over 160 million TCR-beta sequences covering 15-18 subjects. Total RNA was extracted with the RNeasy kit. Using the KAPA Real-time Library Amplification kit, TCR-beta VDJ regions were amplified with primers for the TCR constant region and the 5'RACE anchor. A first PCR added sample indexes and Illumina adaptors, after which a second PCR increased the library yield. After Ampure bead purification, the TCR product of roughly 650 bp was size-selected on a 2% E-gel SizeSelection system. Library quality was checked on a Bioanalyzer, concentration was measured with Qubit, and libraries were quantified with the Kapa Library Quantification kit before pooling. An Illumina HiSeq 2500 was used to sequence the libraries paired-end at 2 x 150 bp. To increase sequence diversity, about 23-30% phiX was spiked into each library pool. The study's own analysis went as follows. Quality-filtered reads were processed with the UMI-based MiGEC pipeline, which removed over 75% of raw TCR sequences during error correction. IMGT germline references were used for alignment of VDJ genes, and clonotypes were defined by a unique CDR3 amino acid sequence together with V-J genes. Clonal expansion, Shannon diversity and CDR3 relatedness were evaluated with VDJtools (CalcPairwiseDistances, ClusterSamples), while phylogenetic trees were built in CLCbio workbench. Using coefficient-of-variation modelling across technical triplicates, the study counted a clone as expanded if it had at least 8 unique UMIs. In-frame beta chains were kept once TCRdb had trimmed the public reads at Q25 with fastp and called clones with MiXCR. Each entry is one CDR3 protein sequence, shown with its most common DNA and genes. The V and J calls were not made by the authors but by TCRdb's processing. Recorded for this sample are tens of thousands of distinct CDR3 sequences; approximately 4.3% of them occurred a single time. The biggest ten clones account for roughly 23% of the sample.

The rearranged chain carries TRBV20-1 and TRBJ2-7, and the D gene may be TRBD2, 5 bases matching. This clonotype was obtained from a man aged 18 to 29 in good health. The sequencing sample was made of PBMCs. The CDR3 in this case is CSAIREGFTYEQYF. The nucleotide sequence reads as follows: TGCAGTGCTATTCGGGAAGGATTCACCTACGAGCAGTACTTC.